This TCR beta chain was identified during a study of technical replicates of blood from a few donors. Trimming took off 5 bases at V and 6 bases at J, with 8 bases between the two ends. CDR3 length: 11 residues. Per germline, CDR1 SQVTM and CDR2 ANQGSEA. Data came from immunoSEQ multiplex PCR; TCRdb stores just in-frame clones and leaves some out. The sample lists around 71,000 clones; just under 95% were seen once. Material: T cells isolated from PBMCs. This sequence was found in a human donor in good health. The V gene is TRBV29-1, the J gene TRBJ2-1; TRBD2 might be the D (5 bases). The CDR3 is CSVLSGNEQFF. The CDR3 coding sequence is TGCAGCGTTTTAAGCGGCAATGAGCAGTTCTTC.